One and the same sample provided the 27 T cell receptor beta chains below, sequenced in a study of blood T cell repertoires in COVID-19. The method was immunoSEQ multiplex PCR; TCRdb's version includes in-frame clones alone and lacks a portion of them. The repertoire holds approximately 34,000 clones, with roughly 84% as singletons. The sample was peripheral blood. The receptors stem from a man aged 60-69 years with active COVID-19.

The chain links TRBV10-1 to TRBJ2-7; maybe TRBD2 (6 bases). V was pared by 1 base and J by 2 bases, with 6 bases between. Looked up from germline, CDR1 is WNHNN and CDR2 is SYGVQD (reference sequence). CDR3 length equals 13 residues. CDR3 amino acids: CASSECGTYEQYF. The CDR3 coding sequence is TGCGCCAGCAGTGAGTGCGGGACCTACGAGCAGTACTTC.

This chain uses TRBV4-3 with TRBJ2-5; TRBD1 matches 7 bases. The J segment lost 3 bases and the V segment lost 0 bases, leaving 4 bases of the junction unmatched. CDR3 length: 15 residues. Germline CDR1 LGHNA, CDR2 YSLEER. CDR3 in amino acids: CASSQDPTGEETQYF. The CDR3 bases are TGCGCCAGCAGCCAAGATCCTACAGGGGAAGAGACCCAGTACTTC.

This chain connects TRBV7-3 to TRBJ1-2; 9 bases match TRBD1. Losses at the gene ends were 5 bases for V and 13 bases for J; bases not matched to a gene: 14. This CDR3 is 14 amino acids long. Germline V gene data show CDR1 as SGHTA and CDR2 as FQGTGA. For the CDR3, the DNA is TGTGCCAGCAGCCCGGGGACAGGGTCCCCCTCTATCACCTTC. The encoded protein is CASSPGTGSPSITF.

The CDR3 region has the DNA TGTGCCAGCAGCTTCTTTGGGGGAGGAGGCTATGAGCAGTTCTTC. Protein: CASSFFGGGGYEQFF. The chain recombines TRBV5-4 with TRBJ2-1; D might be TRBD2 (6 bases). Per germline, CDR1 SGHNT and CDR2 YYREEE (reference sequence). V was cut by 2 bases and J by 8 bases, with 17 bases left in between. The CDR3 totals 15 residues.

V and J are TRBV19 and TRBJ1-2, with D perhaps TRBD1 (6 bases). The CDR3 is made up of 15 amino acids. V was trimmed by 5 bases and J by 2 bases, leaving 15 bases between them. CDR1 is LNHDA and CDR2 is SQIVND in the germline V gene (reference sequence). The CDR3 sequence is CASSGGGQVNYGYTF. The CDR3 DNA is TGTGCCAGTAGTGGGGGGGGACAAGTCAACTATGGCTACACCTTC.

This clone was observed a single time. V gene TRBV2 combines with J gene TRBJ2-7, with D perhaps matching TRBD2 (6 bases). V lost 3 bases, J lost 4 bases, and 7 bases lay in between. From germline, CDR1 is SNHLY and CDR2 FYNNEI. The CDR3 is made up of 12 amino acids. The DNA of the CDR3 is TGTGCCAGCAGTGAGGGGGGATACGAGCAGTACTTC. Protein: CASSEGGYEQYF.

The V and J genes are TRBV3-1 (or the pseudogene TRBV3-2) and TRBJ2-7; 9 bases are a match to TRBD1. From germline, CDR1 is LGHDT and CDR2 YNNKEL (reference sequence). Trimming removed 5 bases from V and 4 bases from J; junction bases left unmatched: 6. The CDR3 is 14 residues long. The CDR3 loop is CASSRGQGRYEQYF. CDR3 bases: TGTGCCAGCAGCAGAGGACAGGGGAGGTACGAGCAGTACTTC.

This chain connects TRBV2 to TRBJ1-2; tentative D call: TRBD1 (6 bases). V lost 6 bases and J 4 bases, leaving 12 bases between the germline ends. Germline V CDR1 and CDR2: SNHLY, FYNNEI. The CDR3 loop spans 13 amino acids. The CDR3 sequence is CASSQQGSYGYTF. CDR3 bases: TGTGCCAGCAGCCAACAGGGCTCCTATGGCTACACCTTC.

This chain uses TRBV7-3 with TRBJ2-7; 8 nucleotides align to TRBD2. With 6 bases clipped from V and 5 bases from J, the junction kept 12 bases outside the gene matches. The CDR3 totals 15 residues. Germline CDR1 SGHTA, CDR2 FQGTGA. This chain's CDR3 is CASRVTSGSSHEQYF. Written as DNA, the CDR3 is TGTGCCAGCAGGGTCACAAGCGGGAGTAGCCACGAGCAGTACTTC.

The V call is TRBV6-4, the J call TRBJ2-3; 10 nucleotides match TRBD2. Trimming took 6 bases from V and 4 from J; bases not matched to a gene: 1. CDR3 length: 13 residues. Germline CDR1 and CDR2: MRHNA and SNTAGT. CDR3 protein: CASRLAGSDTQYF. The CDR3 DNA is TGTGCCAGCAGACTAGCGGGATCAGATACGCAGTATTTT.

For the CDR3, the DNA is TGTGCCAGCAGCTTAGGGGCCGGGAATACGCAGTATTTT. Protein product: CASSLGAGNTQYF. The chain combines TRBV7-2 with TRBJ2-3, with D possibly matching TRBD2 (5 bases). The V end lost 1 base, the J end lost 7 bases, and 9 bases lay between the germline ends. The CDR3 contains 13 residues. Germline V gene data show CDR1 as SGHTA and CDR2 as FQGNSA.

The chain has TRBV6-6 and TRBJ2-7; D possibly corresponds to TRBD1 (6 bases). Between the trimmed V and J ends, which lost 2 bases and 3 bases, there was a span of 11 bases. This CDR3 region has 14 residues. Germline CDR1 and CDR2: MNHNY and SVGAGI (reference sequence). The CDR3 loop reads CASSYREGGYEQYF. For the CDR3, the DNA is TGTGCCAGCAGTTACCGAGAAGGGGGCTACGAGCAGTACTTC.

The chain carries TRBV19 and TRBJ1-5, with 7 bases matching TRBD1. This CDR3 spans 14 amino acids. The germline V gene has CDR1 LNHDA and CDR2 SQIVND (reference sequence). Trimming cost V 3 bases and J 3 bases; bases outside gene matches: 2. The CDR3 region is CASSIRGPNQPQHF. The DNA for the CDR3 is TGTGCCAGTAGTATTAGGGGGCCCAATCAGCCCCAGCATTTT.

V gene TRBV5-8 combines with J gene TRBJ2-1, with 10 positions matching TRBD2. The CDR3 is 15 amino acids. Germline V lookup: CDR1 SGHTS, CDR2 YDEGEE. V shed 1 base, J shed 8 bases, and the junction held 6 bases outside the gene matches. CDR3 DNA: TGTGCCAGCAGCTTGATCTCTAGCGGGAGCTATGAGCAGTTCTTC. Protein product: CASSLISSGSYEQFF.

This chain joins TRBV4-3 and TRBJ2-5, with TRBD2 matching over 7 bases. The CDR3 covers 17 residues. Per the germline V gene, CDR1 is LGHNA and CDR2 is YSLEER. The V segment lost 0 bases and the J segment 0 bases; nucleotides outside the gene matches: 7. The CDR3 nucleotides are TGCGCCAGCAGCCAAGATCGGGCTAGCGGTTACCAAGAGACCCAGTACTTC. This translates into CASSQDRASGYQETQYF.

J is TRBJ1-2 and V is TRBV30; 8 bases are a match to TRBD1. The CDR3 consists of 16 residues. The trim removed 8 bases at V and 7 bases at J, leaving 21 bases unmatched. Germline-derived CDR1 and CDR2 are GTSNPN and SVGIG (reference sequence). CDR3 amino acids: CAGLSGFRTGYSGYTF. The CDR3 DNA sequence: TGTGCCGGACTTTCAGGGTTCCGGACAGGGTATAGTGGCTACACCTTC.

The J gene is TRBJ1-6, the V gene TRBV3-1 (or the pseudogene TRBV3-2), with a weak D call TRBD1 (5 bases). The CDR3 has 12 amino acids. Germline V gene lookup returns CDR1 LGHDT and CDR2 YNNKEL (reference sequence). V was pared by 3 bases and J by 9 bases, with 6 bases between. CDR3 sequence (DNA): TGTGCCAGCAGCCACGGGGGTTCACCCCTCCACTTT. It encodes CASSHGGSPLHF.

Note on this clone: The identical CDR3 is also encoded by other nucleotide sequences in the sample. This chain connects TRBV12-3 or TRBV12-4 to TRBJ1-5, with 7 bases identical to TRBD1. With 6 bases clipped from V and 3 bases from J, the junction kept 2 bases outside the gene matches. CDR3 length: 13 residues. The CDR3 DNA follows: TGTGCCAGCAGGACAGGGTCCAATCAGCCCCAGCATTTT. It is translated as CASRTGSNQPQHF.

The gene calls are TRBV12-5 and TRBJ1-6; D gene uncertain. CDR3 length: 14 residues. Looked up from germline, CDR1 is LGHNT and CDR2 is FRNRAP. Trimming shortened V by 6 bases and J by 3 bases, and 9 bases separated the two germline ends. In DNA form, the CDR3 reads TGTGCTAGTGGACCCGACTTCTATAATTCACCCCTCCACTTT. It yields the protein CASGPDFYNSPLHF.

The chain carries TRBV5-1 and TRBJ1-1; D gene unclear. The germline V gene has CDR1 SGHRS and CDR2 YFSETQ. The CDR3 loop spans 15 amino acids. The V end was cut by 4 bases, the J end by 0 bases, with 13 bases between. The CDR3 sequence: CASSLLDIMNTEAFF. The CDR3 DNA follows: TGCGCCAGCAGCCTGCTCGACATCATGAACACTGAAGCTTTCTTT.

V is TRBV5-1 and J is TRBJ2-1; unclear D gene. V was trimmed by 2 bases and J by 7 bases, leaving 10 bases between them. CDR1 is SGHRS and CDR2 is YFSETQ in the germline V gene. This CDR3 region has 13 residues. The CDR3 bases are TGCGCCAGCAGCTTAAGTGGGCCGAATGAGCAGTTCTTC. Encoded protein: CASSLSGPNEQFF.

This CDR3 reads CASSPVAGGPNTGELFF. The CDR3, as DNA: TGTGCCAGCTCACCAGTAGCGGGAGGGCCGAACACCGGGGAGCTGTTTTTT. The chain is built from TRBV18 and TRBJ2-2, with 11 bases lining up with TRBD2. Germline CDR1 and CDR2: KGHSH and LQKENI. The CDR3 is 17 residues long. Trimming at V came to 2 bases and at J to 0 bases, leaving 2 bases not matched to a gene.

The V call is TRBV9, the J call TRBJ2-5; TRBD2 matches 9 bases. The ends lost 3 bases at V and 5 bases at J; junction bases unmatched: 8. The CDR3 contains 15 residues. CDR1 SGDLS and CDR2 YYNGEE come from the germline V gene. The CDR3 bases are TGTGCCAGCAGCGAGGGGGTAGCGGGAGTGGAGACCCAGTACTTC. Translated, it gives CASSEGVAGVETQYF.

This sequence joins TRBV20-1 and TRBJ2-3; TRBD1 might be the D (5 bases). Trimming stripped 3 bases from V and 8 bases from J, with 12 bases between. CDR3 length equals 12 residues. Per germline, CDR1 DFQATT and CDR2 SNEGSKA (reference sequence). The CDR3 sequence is CSASPGLGTQYF. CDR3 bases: TGCAGTGCTAGTCCAGGGTTAGGTACGCAGTATTTT.

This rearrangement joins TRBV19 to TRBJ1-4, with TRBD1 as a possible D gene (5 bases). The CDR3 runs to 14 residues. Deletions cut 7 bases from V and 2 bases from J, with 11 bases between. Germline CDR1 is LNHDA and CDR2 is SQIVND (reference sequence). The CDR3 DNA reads TGTGCCAGTACCCATCAGGGCACTAATGAAAAACTGTTTTTT. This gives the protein CASTHQGTNEKLFF.

The CDR3 protein is CASSDSPGQVVDEQYF. CDR3 nucleotide sequence: TGTGCCAGCAGTGATAGCCCTGGACAGGTAGTTGACGAGCAGTACTTC. The chain has TRBV6-1 and TRBJ2-7, with TRBD1 matching over 7 bases. The trim removed 3 bases at V and 5 bases at J, leaving 13 bases unmatched. CDR3 size: 16 residues. Germline values: CDR1 MNHNS, CDR2 SASEGT.

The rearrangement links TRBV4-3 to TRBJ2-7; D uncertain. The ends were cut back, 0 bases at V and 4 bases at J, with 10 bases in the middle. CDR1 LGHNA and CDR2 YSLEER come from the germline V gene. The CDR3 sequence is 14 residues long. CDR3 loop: CASSQELQRYEQYF. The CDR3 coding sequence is TGCGCCAGCAGCCAAGAACTCCAGCGTTACGAGCAGTACTTC.